The next 22 T cell receptor beta chains were all read from a single sample in a study of blood T cells in healthy people across ages. Primed by a sample-barcoded 5' primer and a J-beta primer mix, a second PCR proceeded for roughly 7 to 11 cycles. TCRdb re-analysed the 5' RACE reads in MiXCR, keeping a single row per CDR3 protein. The table lists 700,000 to 850,000 distinct CDR3 sequences, 36% of them singletons, with 10% to 15% in the top ten. Sequencing was carried out using blood. These receptor sequences come from a young man in good health.

This clonotype was recorded a few times. V and J are TRBV4-3 and TRBJ2-5; either TRBD1 or TRBD2 may fit D (5 bases each). This CDR3 spans 16 amino acids. V was trimmed by 1 base and J by 2 bases, leaving 14 bases between them. Germline assignment: CDR1 LGHNA and CDR2 YSLEER. The CDR3 protein is CASSQGATGPQETQYF. In DNA form, the CDR3 reads TGCGCCAGCAGCCAAGGGGCGACGGGACCACAAGAGACCCAGTACTTC.

The chain is built from TRBV2 and TRBJ2-5, with 8 bases that match TRBD2. The CDR3 is made up of 16 amino acids. With 5 bases clipped from V and 2 bases from J, the junction kept 10 bases outside the gene matches. Germline CDR1 is SNHLY and CDR2 is FYNNEI. Here the CDR3 DNA reads TGTGCCAGCAGTCGATCGACGGGGGGGGAGCAAGAGACCCAGTACTTC. Its translation: CASSRSTGGEQETQYF.

V gene TRBV5-1 combines with J gene TRBJ1-4, with no clear D. CDR1 is SGHRS, CDR2 YFSETQ, per germline. V was shortened by 0 bases and J by 5 bases, with 5 bases between the two germline ends. The CDR3 is made up of 13 amino acids. The CDR3 reads CASSLERNEKLFF. CDR3 DNA: TGCGCCAGCAGCTTGGAAAGAAATGAAAAACTGTTTTTT.

V usage is TRBV29-1 and J usage is TRBJ2-2; TRBD2 is a possible D gene (7 bases). CDR3 length: 19 amino acids. Germline V gives CDR1 SQVTM, CDR2 ANQGSEA. Trimming took 4 bases from V and 2 from J, leaving 26 bases between them. CDR3 nucleotides: TGCAGCGTTGGGGTTCCTGCGGGGGCTAATCTTGGTAACACCGGGGAGCTGTTTTTT. Translation: CSVGVPAGANLGNTGELFF.

This clonotype has more than one count but fewer than ten. The V gene is TRBV6-5, the J gene TRBJ2-7; 8 nucleotides line up with TRBD1. CDR1 and CDR2 from the germline V gene are MNHEY and SVGAGI. The CDR3 runs 16 residues. V trimming: 0 bases; J trimming: 3 bases; junction bases outside the gene matches: 7. CDR3 loop: CASSYSGGQGSYEQYF. CDR3 nucleotides: TGTGCCAGCAGTTACTCGGGTGGACAGGGAAGCTACGAGCAGTACTTC.

Remarks on this clonotype: This may arise from a read error, as a much more abundant clone is one base away. The J gene is TRBJ2-3, the V gene TRBV12-3 or TRBV12-4; 8 bases map to TRBD2. The CDR3 has 16 amino acids. CDR3 nucleotide sequence: TGTGCCAGCACCGGCCACACGGGGGGGAGCACAGATACGGAGTATTTT. Encoded protein: CASTGHTGGSTDTEYF.

For this clonotype: A single base separates this from a much larger clone, so it may be a read error. The V gene is TRBV27, the J gene TRBJ1-2, with D unclear. Looked up from germline, CDR1 is MNHEY and CDR2 is SMNVEV (reference sequence). Deletions cut 6 bases from V and 7 bases from J, with 15 bases between. The CDR3 runs to 13 residues. The CDR3 region is CASSCPAGFGYTF. In nucleotides, the CDR3 is TGTGCCAGCAGCTGCCCGGCAGGCTTTGGCTACACCTTC.

The table lists this clonotype with many counts. The V gene is TRBV4-2, the J gene TRBJ2-1; 12 nucleotides line up with TRBD2. V shed 1 base and J 3 bases; nucleotides not matched to a gene: 4. CDR3 length: 17 residues. Germline V CDR1 and CDR2: LGHNA, YNFKEQ. The DNA of the CDR3 is TGTGCCAGCAGCCAAGCCCAACTAGCGGGGGGCTACAATGAGCAGTTCTTC. Translating it yields CASSQAQLAGGYNEQFF.

The rearrangement uses TRBV20-1 and TRBJ1-1, with 8 bases aligning to TRBD1. Losses at the gene ends were 0 bases for V and 3 bases for J; bases not matched to a gene: 3. CDR3 size: 14 residues. CDR1 and CDR2 (germline): DFQATT, SNEGSKA (reference sequence). CDR3: CSARDQTGDTEAFF. The CDR3 DNA reads TGCAGTGCTAGAGATCAGACAGGGGACACTGAAGCTTTCTTT.

The gene calls are TRBV12-3 or TRBV12-4 and TRBJ2-7; TRBD2 aligns across 7 bases. CDR3 length: 15 residues. J gave up 0 bases and V 6 bases, and 8 bases lay outside the gene matches. The CDR3 region has the DNA TGTGCCAGCAGCTCCGCGGGGGACCACTCCTACGAGCAGTACTTC. Amino acids: CASSSAGDHSYEQYF.

This clonotype was seen once. A much more abundant neighbour one base away suggests this may be a read error. This chain connects TRBV20-1 to TRBJ2-1; maybe TRBD2 (6 bases). The CDR3 consists of 15 residues. Trimming cost V 6 bases and J 7 bases, with 22 bases left between them. Germline CDR1 reads DFQATT; CDR2 reads SNEGSKA (reference sequence). The CDR3 protein is CSAYRDWTLKNEQFF. CDR3 nucleotide sequence: TGCAGTGCCTATCGGGACTGGACCCTCAAGAATGAGCAGTTCTTC.

This clonotype was recorded a few times. The CDR3 DNA reads TGCAGCGTTGATAGACAGGGAAACTACAATGAGCAGTACTTC. Residues: CSVDRQGNYNEQYF. The chain has TRBV29-1 and TRBJ2-1; 7 bases are a match to TRBD1. The DNA end favors TRBJ2-7, so the J call may be wrong. Germline V CDR1 and CDR2: SQVTM, ANQGSEA. The CDR3 is 14 amino acids.

A few counts support this clonotype. The gene calls are TRBV4-2 and TRBJ1-1, with D possibly matching TRBD1 (5 bases). The germline V and J ends were trimmed by 0 bases and 0 bases, with 11 bases remaining between them. Germline-derived CDR1 and CDR2 are LGHNA and YNFKEQ. The CDR3 runs to 16 residues. The CDR3 loop is CASSQDSEGLNTEAFF. CDR3 sequence (DNA): TGTGCCAGCAGCCAAGATAGCGAGGGGTTGAACACTGAAGCTTTCTTT.

This clonotype was recorded at least ten times. The rearrangement joins TRBV5-6 to TRBJ2-7; 12 bases fit TRBD2. The germline gives CDR1 SGHDT, CDR2 YYEEEE. CDR3 size: 16 residues. The V segment lost 3 bases and the J segment 1 base; nucleotides outside the gene matches: 5. CDR3 sequence: CASSSGTSGLSYEQYF. CDR3 sequence (DNA): TGTGCCAGCAGCTCCGGGACTAGCGGGCTTTCCTACGAGCAGTACTTC.

This chain joins TRBV4-1 and TRBJ2-3; D perhaps matches TRBD2 (6 bases). Germline-derived CDR1 and CDR2 are MGHRA and YSYEKL. This CDR3 has 17 residues. The V end was cut by 5 bases, the J end by 2 bases, with 20 bases between. The CDR3 nucleotides are TGCGCCAGCAGCGCGGGGCTGGGGACCGCCTTCACAGATACGCAGTATTTT. It is translated as CASSAGLGTAFTDTQYF.

The chain employs TRBV6-2 or TRBV6-3 and TRBJ2-7; either TRBD1 or TRBD2 may fit D (5 bases each). CDR1 and CDR2 from the germline V gene are MNHEY and SVGEGT. With 6 bases removed from V and 6 bases from J, the gap between germline ends came to 24 bases. The CDR3 runs to 16 residues. The CDR3 DNA is TGTGCCAGCAGCCACGGAGTTCGGGGCAGGTCAGGCGAGCAGTACTTC. Translated: CASSHGVRGRSGEQYF.

V gene TRBV9 combines with J gene TRBJ1-1; D perhaps matches TRBD1 (6 bases). CDR3 size: 14 residues. Germline lookup yields CDR1 SGDLS and CDR2 YYNGEE. Trimming pared 3 bases from V and 0 bases from J, leaving 9 bases between. This chain's CDR3 is CASSEDSLNTEAFF. CDR3 DNA sequence: TGTGCCAGCAGCGAGGACAGTTTGAACACTGAAGCTTTCTTT. The full variable domain, its missing parts supplied by reference TRBV9 and TRBJ1-1, is DSGVTQTPKHLITATGQRVTLRCSPRSGDLSVYWYQQSLDQGLQFLIQYYNGEERAKGNILERFSAQQFPDLHSELNLSSLELGDSALYFCASSEDSLNTEAFFGQGTRLTVV.

The chain has TRBV12-3 or TRBV12-4 and TRBJ2-1, with 14 nucleotides matching TRBD2. V lost 6 bases, J lost 9 bases, and 13 bases stayed unmatched. This CDR3 has 17 amino acids. CDR3 region: CASSPETSGGAWVEQFF. CDR3 in DNA: TGTGCCAGCAGCCCTGAGACTAGCGGGGGGGCATGGGTTGAGCAGTTCTTC.

This chain joins TRBV7-2 and TRBJ1-1; D is perhaps TRBD1 (6 bases). Germline CDR1 and CDR2: SGHTA and FQGNSA. This CDR3 contains 15 residues. Trimming cost V 3 bases and J 2 bases, with 13 bases left between them. The CDR3 loop reads CASSFSGTSNTEAFF. DNA of the CDR3: TGTGCCAGCAGCTTCTCCGGGACATCCAACACTGAAGCTTTCTTT. The variable domain in full, with the rest retrieved from reference TRBV7-2 and TRBJ1-1, is GAGVSQSPSNKVTEKGKDVELRCDPISGHTALYWYRQSLGQGLEFLIYFQGNSAPDKSGLPSDRFSAERTGGSVSTLTIQRTQQEDSAVYLCASSFSGTSNTEAFFGQGTRLTVV.

The gene calls are TRBV20-1 and TRBJ1-2; D unclear. Trimming shortened V by 6 bases and J by 1 base, and 12 bases separated the two germline ends. CDR3 size: 13 residues. Germline CDR1 is DFQATT and CDR2 is SNEGSKA (reference sequence). The CDR3 DNA reads TGCAGTGCGAACCAAGGGTTTAACTATGGCTACACCTTC. As protein: CSANQGFNYGYTF.

This clonotype was seen a few times. The V call is TRBV5-1, the J call TRBJ1-6, with D hard to call. From germline, CDR1 is SGHRS and CDR2 YFSETQ. The ends were cut back, 0 bases at V and 10 bases at J, with 14 bases in the middle. The CDR3 length is 15 residues. The CDR3 protein is CASSLAPGSESPLHF. CDR3 nucleotides: TGCGCCAGCAGCTTGGCACCGGGTTCGGAGTCACCCCTCCACTTT.

In this sample, this clonotype turned up a few times. The chain joins TRBV12-3 or TRBV12-4 to TRBJ1-4, with no clear D. The CDR3 contains 14 residues. V lost 6 bases, J lost 10 bases, and 18 bases lay in between. The CDR3 bases are TGTGCCAGCAGCCCTTCCCGAGGAGTCGGAAAACTGTTTTTT. This gives the protein CASSPSRGVGKLFF.